The 30 T cell receptor beta chains below come from one sample, sequenced in a study of CD8 T cells in ankylosing spondylitis. TCRdb reprocessed the 5' RACE reads with MiXCR, giving one entry per CDR3 protein. The data contain about 240,000 distinct CDR3 sequences, around 11% of them singletons. The sequenced sample was blood, either unsorted or a sorted T cell fraction (not recorded which). Receptors originate from a male donor with ankylosing spondylitis or in good health (not recorded which).

As concerns this clonotype: It may be a read error: a sequence one base away is much more abundant. The chain links TRBV12-3 or TRBV12-4 to TRBJ1-4; D is ambiguous. The CDR3 is made up of 12 amino acids. CDR3 amino acids: CVSGATNEKLFF. The CDR3 DNA reads TGTGTCAGCGGAGCAACTAATGAAAAACTGTTTTTT.

This clonotype was counted at least ten times. The chain combines TRBV20-1 with TRBJ1-5, with D unresolved. The CDR3 consists of 14 residues. Trimming stripped 2 bases from V and 1 base from J, with 9 bases between. The germline gives CDR1 DFQATT, CDR2 SNEGSKA (reference sequence). CDR3 nucleotides: TGCAGTGCTAGACCCGGGTACAGCAATCAGCCCCAGCATTTT. Protein product: CSARPGYSNQPQHF.

The genes are TRBV5-1 and TRBJ2-1, with D perhaps matching TRBD1 (5 bases). Looked up from germline, CDR1 is SGHRS and CDR2 is YFSETQ. V shed 0 bases and J shed 8 bases, with 27 bases lying between them. The CDR3 runs to 19 residues. The CDR3 is CASSLEVTDGVIGIYEQFF. For the CDR3, the DNA is TGCGCCAGCAGCTTGGAGGTGACAGATGGTGTCATCGGAATCTATGAGCAGTTCTTC.

This chain uses TRBV30 with TRBJ2-5; 9 nucleotides line up with TRBD2. This CDR3 contains 16 residues. Germline CDR1 GTSNPN, CDR2 SVGIG (reference sequence). After removal of 0 bases from V and 4 bases from J, the junction contained 9 bases not matched to a gene. The CDR3 region has the DNA TGTGCCTGGAGTGTAAAGATAGCGGGAGTGGGAGAGACCCAGTACTTC. It yields the protein CAWSVKIAGVGETQYF. The whole variable domain, filled in from reference TRBV30 and TRBJ2-5, reads SQTIHQWPATLVQPVGSPLSLECTVEGTSNPNLYWYRQAAGRGLQLLFYSVGIGQISSEVPQNLSASRPQDRQFILSSKKLLLSDSGFYLCAWSVKIAGVGETQYFGPGTRLLVL.

Ten or more counts support this clonotype. In DNA form, the CDR3 reads TGCAGTGCTAGTTCTAGTAGTGTGTCAGATACGCAGTATTTT. The encoded protein is CSASSSSVSDTQYF. The chain couples TRBV20-1 to TRBJ2-3; D remains ambiguous. The CDR3 totals 14 residues. V gave up 3 bases and J gave up 4 bases, with 14 bases separating them. Germline V gives CDR1 DFQATT, CDR2 SNEGSKA (reference sequence).

This clonotype was counted a few times. The chain employs TRBV6-4 and TRBJ1-1; 9 bases fit TRBD1. V dropped 11 bases and J dropped 0; count of bases not matched to a gene: 28. From germline, CDR1 is MRHNA and CDR2 SNTAGT. CDR3 size: 21 residues. The CDR3 DNA sequence: TGTGCCGCCAGTGACCGGACAGGGGAGAAAATAGGGACCTCCATGAACACTGAAGCTTTCTTT. Amino acids: CAASDRTGEKIGTSMNTEAFF.

This clonotype occurred a few times. V usage is TRBV7-8 and J usage is TRBJ2-7; 9 positions match TRBD2. Germline loops: CDR1 SGHVS, CDR2 FQNEAQ. Trimming cost V 1 base and J 9 bases; bases outside gene matches: 10. The CDR3 runs 15 residues. The CDR3 is CASSLDSGRGVWQYF. CDR3 nucleotides: TGTGCCAGCAGCTTAGATAGCGGGAGAGGGGTCTGGCAGTACTTC. Full variable domain (missing parts from reference TRBV7-8 and TRBJ2-7): GAGVSQSPRYKVAKRGQDVALRCDPISGHVSLFWYQQALGQGPEFLTYFQNEAQLDKSGLPSDRFFAERPEGSVSTLKIQRTQQEDSAVYLCASSLDSGRGVWQYFGPGTRLTVT.

This clonotype was counted at least ten times. The V call is TRBV5-1, the J call TRBJ2-2, with TRBD1 matching over 10 bases. Germline-derived CDR1 and CDR2 are SGHRS and YFSETQ. The CDR3 is made up of 16 amino acids. Unmatched junction bases numbered 8, after V lost 4 bases and J lost 5 bases. CDR3 residues: CASSRDRGGETGELFF. The DNA of the CDR3 is TGCGCCAGCAGCAGGGACAGGGGCGGCGAAACCGGGGAGCTGTTTTTT.

This clonotype was seen ten or more times. This chain uses TRBV12-3 or TRBV12-4 with TRBJ2-2; maybe TRBD1 (5 bases). Trimming cost V 2 bases and J 2 bases, with 9 bases left between them. The length of the CDR3 is 15 residues. The CDR3 is CASSLMQGNTGELFF. The CDR3 DNA reads as TGTGCCAGCAGTTTAATGCAGGGAAACACCGGGGAGCTGTTTTTT.

This clonotype was counted many times. The genes are TRBV7-8 and TRBJ1-6; 7 bases map to TRBD1. The J segment lost 7 bases and the V segment lost 2 bases, leaving 5 bases of the junction unmatched. Germline V gene lookup returns CDR1 SGHVS and CDR2 FQNEAQ. CDR3 length equals 15 residues. The DNA for the CDR3 is TGTGCCAGCAGCTTACCGGGACAGCTAAATTCACCCCTCCACTTT. Residues: CASSLPGQLNSPLHF.

This clonotype has a count of ten or more. The chain's CDR3 is CASSLTSGPQASGYTF. CDR3 DNA sequence: TGTGCCAGCAGTTTAACTTCAGGACCTCAGGCGTCTGGCTACACCTTC. The rearrangement joins TRBV12-3 or TRBV12-4 to TRBJ1-2; D gene unclear. This CDR3 spans 16 amino acids. Trimming removed 2 bases from V and 7 bases from J, with 20 bases in between.

This clonotype showed up many times. The chain is built from TRBV5-1 and TRBJ1-6; possible D gene TRBD1, 5 bases. Germline CDR1 reads SGHRS; CDR2 reads YFSETQ. V was trimmed by 2 bases and J by 0 bases, leaving 9 bases between them. The CDR3 has 16 amino acids. The CDR3 is CASSFWDGSYNSPLHF. DNA for the CDR3: TGCGCCAGCAGCTTTTGGGACGGCTCCTATAATTCACCCCTCCACTTT.

This clonotype was counted only a few times. The rearrangement links TRBV10-3 to TRBJ2-6; D is unclear. Germline assignment: CDR1 ENHRY and CDR2 SYGVKD. The CDR3 spans 12 residues. Deletions cut 10 bases from V and 1 base from J, with 5 bases between. The CDR3 loop is CATESGANVLTF. The CDR3 coding sequence is TGTGCCACCGAGTCTGGGGCCAACGTCCTGACTTTC.

In its sample, this clonotype was seen many times. The chain couples TRBV5-1 to TRBJ1-5, with D possibly TRBD1 on 5 matching bases. The CDR3 totals 13 residues. V was pared by 0 bases and J by 6 bases, with 7 bases between. Germline-derived CDR1 and CDR2 are SGHRS and YFSETQ. Here the CDR3 DNA reads TGCGCCAGCAGCTTGGCGGGGGTTCAGCCCCAGCATTTT. This sequence encodes CASSLAGVQPQHF.

This clonotype was counted ten times or more. CDR3 bases: TGTGCCAGCAGCTCACAGGGGTTCGAGCAGTACTTC. This encodes CASSSQGFEQYF. The rearrangement uses TRBV6-6 and TRBJ2-7, with TRBD1 matching over 7 bases. CDR3 length: 12 amino acids. With 6 bases clipped from V and 6 bases from J, the junction kept 5 bases outside the gene matches. The germline CDR1 and CDR2 sequences are MNHNY and SVGAGI (reference sequence).

This clonotype was observed a few times. The chain uses TRBV6-6 and TRBJ2-3, with D tentatively TRBD1 (5 bases). V lost 5 bases, J lost 9 bases, and 15 bases lay in between. CDR1 MNHNY and CDR2 SVGAGI come from the germline V gene (reference sequence). The CDR3 loop spans 13 amino acids. The CDR3 nucleotides are TGTGCCAGCAGTAGACAGCGAGCGAAGACGCAGTATTTT. Amino acid sequence: CASSRQRAKTQYF.

There are many counts of this clonotype. The rearrangement uses TRBV15 and TRBJ2-3; D uncertain. This CDR3 spans 15 amino acids. Germline V gene lookup returns CDR1 LNHNV and CDR2 YYDKDF (reference sequence). The V and J ends lost 1 base and 4 bases respectively, with 12 bases between them. CDR3 region: CATSRGLTTSDTQYF. For the CDR3, the DNA is TGTGCCACCAGCAGAGGATTAACTACTTCAGATACGCAGTATTTT.

The V call is TRBV5-1, the J call TRBJ1-5; no clear D gene. V lost 5 bases to trimming and J lost 5 bases, with 11 bases between them. The CDR3 covers 13 residues. Germline lookup yields CDR1 SGHRS and CDR2 YFSETQ. The CDR3 sequence: CASRLSDDQPQHF. CDR3 nucleotide sequence: TGCGCCAGCAGGTTGTCCGACGATCAGCCCCAGCATTTT.

The rearrangement joins TRBV7-2 to TRBJ2-1, with a tentative D call TRBD2 (6 bases). Germline CDR1 reads SGHTA; CDR2 reads FQGNSA. The V and J ends lost 4 bases and 7 bases respectively, with 20 bases between them. The CDR3 is 16 amino acids. As DNA, the CDR3 is TGTGCCAGCAGCTCCGTACCCTTTTTCGGGGGAAATGAGCAGTTCTTC. Amino acids: CASSSVPFFGGNEQFF.

This chain joins TRBV21-1 and TRBJ2-1; the DNA was not compared with TRBD1, the D call given in the table. TRBV21-1 is given as a pseudogene. CDR3 size: 18 residues. DNA of the CDR3: TGTGCCAGCAGCCTGCGGGGACAAGGAAAACCCATTTTTCTTGAGCAGTTCTTC. Protein: CASSLRGQGKPIFLEQFF.

This clonotype came up a few times. The genes are TRBV7-9 and TRBJ2-1; D ambiguous. Germline V gene sequence: CDR1 SEHNR, CDR2 FQNEAQ (reference sequence). The V end was cut by 5 bases, the J end by 0 bases, with 14 bases between. The CDR3 runs to 16 residues. DNA of the CDR3: TGTGCCAGCAGCCCGAGATGGTCAATCTCCTACAATGAGCAGTTCTTC. Protein product: CASSPRWSISYNEQFF.

Ten or more counts support this clonotype. The chain employs TRBV12-3 or TRBV12-4 and TRBJ2-2; 9 nucleotides match TRBD1. The CDR3 runs 13 residues. The ends lost 9 bases at V and 3 bases at J; junction bases unmatched: 2. In DNA form, the CDR3 reads TGTGCCAGTGGGACAGGGTACACCGGGGAGCTGTTTTTT. Amino acid sequence: CASGTGYTGELFF.

The chain joins TRBV4-1 to TRBJ1-4, with D hard to call. The germline gives CDR1 MGHRA, CDR2 YSYEKL. V was shortened by 3 bases and J by 3 bases, with 17 bases between the two germline ends. The CDR3 length is 17 residues. The CDR3 bases are TGCGCCAGCAGCCACCGAGGACCACCCGCGGCTAATGAAAAACTGTTTTTT. Encoded protein: CASSHRGPPAANEKLFF.

There are many counts of this clonotype. V gene TRBV29-1 combines with J gene TRBJ2-5; no reliable D call. This CDR3 contains 12 residues. V shed 4 bases and J shed 2 bases, with 8 bases lying between them. The germline CDR1 and CDR2 sequences are SQVTM and ANQGSEA. In DNA form, the CDR3 reads TGCAGCGTTGGACGAGTTCAAGAGACCCAGTACTTC. It yields the protein CSVGRVQETQYF.

This chain uses TRBV20-1 with TRBJ2-3, with D perhaps TRBD2 (6 bases). The CDR3 runs 16 residues. Trimming left V 0 bases short and J 2 bases short, with 15 bases between. CDR1 DFQATT and CDR2 SNEGSKA come from the germline V gene (reference sequence). In nucleotides, the CDR3 is TGCAGTGCTAGAGATTTGGCTAGCGAGTTCACAGATACGCAGTATTTT. Its translation is CSARDLASEFTDTQYF.

This clonotype was picked up many times. The V gene is TRBV21-1, the J gene TRBJ2-1; the DNA was not compared with TRBD1, the D call given in the table. TRBV21-1 is a recognized pseudogene. This CDR3 has 16 amino acids. The CDR3 reads CASSPRDREKYNEQFF. CDR3 sequence (DNA): TGTGCCAGCAGCCCCCGGGACAGAGAAAAATACAATGAGCAGTTCTTC.

DNA for the CDR3: TGTGCCATCTTATCTCAGCGGGGGGGCCGGACAGATACGCAGTATTTT. Its translation: CAILSQRGGRTDTQYF. The chain is built from TRBV10-3 and TRBJ2-3; the match to TRBD2 covers 10 bases. Trimming at V came to 8 bases and at J to 3 bases, leaving 11 bases not matched to a gene. CDR1 is ENHRY, CDR2 SYGVKD, per germline. The CDR3 runs to 16 residues.

This clonotype has ten or more counts. This chain connects TRBV20-1 to TRBJ1-4, with D uncertain. The CDR3 extends over 14 amino acids. V was cut by 0 bases and J by 4 bases, with 9 bases left in between. Germline CDR1 is DFQATT and CDR2 is SNEGSKA (reference sequence). CDR3 protein: CSARDGGFNEKLFF. CDR3 in DNA: TGCAGTGCTAGAGATGGAGGATTTAATGAAAAACTGTTTTTT.

This clonotype was counted at least ten times. The chain combines TRBV20-1 with TRBJ2-3, with 8 bases lining up with TRBD2. Germline assignment: CDR1 DFQATT and CDR2 SNEGSKA (reference sequence). The ends lost 6 bases at V and 1 base at J; junction bases unmatched: 3. The CDR3 covers 13 residues. CDR3 coding DNA: TGCAGTGCAGTAGCGGGGCGCACAGATACGCAGTATTTT. Translating it yields CSAVAGRTDTQYF.

This clonotype showed up many times. The chain combines TRBV6-1 with TRBJ2-5; no reliable D call. The CDR3 has 15 residues. Trimming removed 5 bases at V and 5 bases at J, with 18 bases between. The germline gives CDR1 MNHNS, CDR2 SASEGT. The CDR3 spells CASSKEETLGETQYF. CDR3 DNA: TGTGCCAGCAGTAAAGAGGAAACTCTGGGGGAGACCCAGTACTTC.